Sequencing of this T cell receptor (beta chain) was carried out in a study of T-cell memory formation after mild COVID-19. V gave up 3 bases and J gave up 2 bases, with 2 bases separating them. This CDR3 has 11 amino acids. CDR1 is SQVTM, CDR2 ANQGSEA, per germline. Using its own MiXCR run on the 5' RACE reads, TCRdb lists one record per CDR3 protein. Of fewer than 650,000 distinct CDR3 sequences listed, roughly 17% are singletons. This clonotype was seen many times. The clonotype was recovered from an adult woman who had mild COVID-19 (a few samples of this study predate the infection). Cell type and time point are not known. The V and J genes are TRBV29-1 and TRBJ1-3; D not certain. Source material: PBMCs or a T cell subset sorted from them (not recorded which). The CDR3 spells CSVDAGNTIYF. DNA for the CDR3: TGCAGCGTTGACGCTGGAAACACCATATATTTT.